Listed below are T cell receptor beta chains from one sample, sequenced in a study of cytotoxic CD8 clonotypes in ibrutinib-treated CLL. Data came from immunoSEQ multiplex PCR; TCRdb stores just in-frame clones and leaves some out. The data hold 14,000 or so clones, with about 65% observed a single time. The sequences come from PBMCs, collected before ibrutinib treatment. Source of these receptors: a human donor with chronic lymphocytic leukemia. Each CDR3 is given with its conserved first and last residue. Fields, in order: J gene, D gene, clone size, V gene, CDR3 protein, CDR3 DNA. A D gene is named only where the DNA matches it firmly. Not all rows give a size; the values are once, few, many and, for expanded clones, a class.

TRBJ1-1 - once TRBV9 CASSVVRQTNTEAFF TGTGCCAGCAGCGTAGTACGGCAGACGAACACTGAAGCTTTCTTT
TRBJ2-7 - - TRBV29-1 CSVVAEWPYEQYF TGCAGCGTTGTCGCAGAATGGCCTTACGAGCAGTACTTC
TRBJ1-4 - - TRBV2 CASSEGWDTKKLFF TGTGCCAGCAGTGAAGGATGGGACACGAAAAAACTGTTTTTT
TRBJ2-4 TRBD1 few TRBV19 CASSTRDSENIQYF TGTGCCAGTAGTACCCGGGACAGCGAAAACATTCAGTACTTC
TRBJ2-1 TRBD2 - TRBV15 CATSREGGGNTGEQFF TGTGCCACCAGCAGAGAGGGCGGGGGGAATACCGGTGAGCAGTTCTTC
TRBJ1-2 - - TRBV10-1 CASSEDTYGYTF TGCGCCAGCAGTGAGGACACCTATGGCTACACCTTC
TRBJ1-5 - once TRBV9 CASSVGQENQPQHF TGTGCCAGCAGCGTAGGACAGGAAAATCAGCCCCAGCATTTT
TRBJ1-1 - - TRBV10-3 CAISESAEAFF TGTGCCATCAGTGAGTCGGCTGAAGCTTTCTTT
TRBJ2-2 - - TRBV5-4 CASSLLLGRELFF TGTGCCAGCAGCCTACTATTGGGCCGTGAGCTGTTTTTT
TRBJ2-1 - - TRBV7-9 CASSLVGGSYNEQFF TGTGCCAGCAGCTTAGTGGGGGGCTCCTACAATGAGCAGTTCTTC
TRBJ2-5 - once TRBV7-9 CASSQLTAYQETQYF TGTGCCAGCAGCCAGTTGACAGCGTACCAAGAGACCCAGTACTTC
TRBJ1-5 - - TRBV21-1 CASSKKVNGTHYSNQPQHF TGTGCCAGCAGCAAAAAAGTAAACGGGACCCACTATAGCAATCAGCCCCAGCATTTT
TRBJ1-6 - - TRBV11-3 CASSLSQGMSPLHF TGTGCCAGCAGCTTAAGTCAGGGCATGTCACCCCTCCACTTT
TRBJ1-3 - - TRBV4-2 CASSQKRNTIYF TGTGCCAGCAGCCAGAAAAGAAACACCATATATTTT
TRBJ1-2 - once TRBV18 CASSPPPGLAGGYTF TGTGCCAGCTCACCGCCTCCGGGGTTGGCGGGTGGCTACACCTTC
TRBJ2-5 - once TRBV2 CASKSSEDYQETQYF TGTGCCAGCAAGAGTTCGGAGGACTACCAAGAGACCCAGTACTTC
TRBJ2-7 - - TRBV27 CASTSGADYEQYF TGTGCCAGCACCTCGGGGGCCGACTACGAGCAGTACTTC
TRBJ2-7 - once TRBV4-1 CASSQEGHQAYEQYF TGCGCCAGCAGCCAGGAGGGACATCAGGCCTACGAGCAGTACTTC
TRBJ1-2 - - TRBV6-1 CASTRGDGYTF TGTGCCAGCACGAGGGGGGACGGCTACACCTTC
TRBJ2-7 - - TRBV15 CATSINRGNYEQYF TGTGCCACCTCAATAAATCGGGGAAACTACGAGCAGTACTTC
TRBJ2-2 - once TRBV5-4 CASSWTDTGELFF TGTGCCAGCAGCTGGACAGACACCGGGGAGCTGTTTTTT
TRBJ2-7 TRBD1 - TRBV4-2 CASSQAGTGAYEQYF TGTGCCAGCAGCCAAGCCGGGACAGGGGCCTACGAGCAGTACTTC
TRBJ2-7 - - TRBV11-1 CASSSSLYEQYF TGTGCCAGCAGCTCGTCCCTATACGAGCAGTACTTC
TRBJ2-7 - - TRBV10-2 CASSESLYEQYF TGCGCCAGCAGTGAGTCCCTCTACGAGCAGTACTTC
TRBJ1-3 - - TRBV18 CASSPPYTGAAPISGAGNTIYF TGTGCCAGCTCACCACCTTATACGGGGGCCGCGCCGATTTCGGGAGCTGGAAACACCATATATTTT
TRBJ2-6 TRBD1 - TRBV18 CASSPRQGTSGANVLTF TGTGCCAGCTCACCTCGACAGGGGACCTCTGGGGCCAACGTCCTGACTTTC
TRBJ2-1 - - TRBV2 CASSFSDNEQFF TGTGCCAGCAGTTTCAGCGACAATGAGCAGTTCTTC
TRBJ1-1 TRBD1 - TRBV10-1 CASSEFGQGNTEAFF TGCGCCAGCAGTGAGTTCGGACAGGGGAACACTGAAGCTTTCTTT
TRBJ1-1 TRBD1 - TRBV5-1 CASTTGGMGNTEAFF TGCGCCAGCACCACAGGGGGCATGGGGAACACTGAAGCTTTCTTT
TRBJ2-2 TRBD2 - TRBV27 CASRYLSGGGTGELFF TGTGCCAGCAGATACCTTAGCGGGGGAGGCACCGGGGAGCTGTTTTTT
TRBJ2-7 TRBD1 - TRBV19 CASSMATGDPYEQYF TGTGCCAGTAGTATGGCCACAGGGGACCCCTACGAGCAGTACTTC
TRBJ1-5 - - TRBV10-1 CASSESGGQPQHF TGCGCCAGCAGTGAGTCGGGGGGCCAGCCCCAGCATTTT
TRBJ1-4 - - TRBV7-6 CASSLMGENEKLFF TGTGCCAGCAGCTTAATGGGGGAGAATGAAAAACTGTTTTTT
TRBJ1-2 - - TRBV19 CASSDGDRYGYTF TGTGCCAGTAGTGACGGGGATCGCTATGGCTACACCTTC
TRBJ1-5 - - TRBV19 CASSPTGLNQPQHF TGTGCCAGTAGTCCAACAGGGCTCAATCAGCCCCAGCATTTT
TRBJ1-1 - - TRBV19 CASRFNSLTEAFF TGTGCCAGTAGGTTTAACTCCCTGACGGAAGCTTTCTTT
TRBJ2-4 TRBD2 few TRBV18 CASSGGERALAKNIQYF TGTGCCAGCTCCGGGGGGGAGCGGGCCTTAGCCAAAAACATTCAGTACTTC
TRBJ2-6 - - TRBV7-6 CASSPFSISGANVLTF TGTGCCAGCAGTCCATTCTCAATATCTGGGGCCAACGTCCTGACTTTC
TRBJ1-1 - - TRBV19 CASSIHMNTEAFF TGTGCCAGTAGTATTCACATGAACACTGAAGCTTTCTTT
TRBJ2-3 - once TRBV11-2 CASTPVGPADTQYF TGTGCCAGCACCCCTGTGGGCCCTGCAGATACGCAGTATTTT
TRBJ1-2 - - TRBV29-1 CSARELAGKSGYTF TGCAGCGCCCGAGAACTGGCAGGGAAAAGTGGCTACACCTTC
TRBJ2-5 TRBD2 - TRBV5-6 CASTRTGTSGGVETQYF TGTGCCAGCACCAGAACCGGGACTAGCGGGGGTGTAGAGACCCAGTACTTC
TRBJ1-1 TRBD1 - TRBV9 CASSVASGGLGEAFF TGTGCCAGCAGCGTAGCTTCAGGGGGCCTTGGTGAAGCTTTCTTT